The T cell receptor (beta chain) under discussion was sequenced for a study of a mutant IDH1 vaccine in newly diagnosed glioma. To note about this clone: Antigen unknown.

V was clipped by 3 bases and J by 0 bases; unmatched bases: 5. From germline, CDR1 is SGHRS and CDR2 YFSETQ. The CDR3 contains 15 residues. The time point denotes: week 5, during vaccination. Topical imiquimod accompanied each vaccine dose, which consisted of 300 ug of mutant IDH1 20-mer peptide. Clones were read by immunoSEQ multiplex PCR, and TCRdb kept only the in-frame ones, dropping some. The table includes around 61,000 clones, 75% to 90% detected once. Specimen: PBMCs, collected from a glioma patient whose treatment included an IDH1 peptide vaccine. This receptor was identified in a middle-aged woman with glioma. The V and J genes are TRBV5-1 and TRBJ1-1; TRBD1 matches 7 bases. The CDR3 reads CASSSTGNMNTEAFF. CDR3 nucleotide sequence: TGCGCCAGCAGCTCGACAGGGAACATGAACACTGAAGCTTTCTTT.